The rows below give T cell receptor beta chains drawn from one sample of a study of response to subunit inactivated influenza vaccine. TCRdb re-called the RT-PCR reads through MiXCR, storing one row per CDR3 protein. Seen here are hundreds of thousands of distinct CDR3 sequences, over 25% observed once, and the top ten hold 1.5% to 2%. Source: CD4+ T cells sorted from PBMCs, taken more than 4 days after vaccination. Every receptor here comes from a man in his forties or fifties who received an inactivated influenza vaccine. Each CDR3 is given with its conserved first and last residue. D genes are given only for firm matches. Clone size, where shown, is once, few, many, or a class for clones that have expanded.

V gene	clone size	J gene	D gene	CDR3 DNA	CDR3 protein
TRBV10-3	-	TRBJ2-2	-	TGTGCCATCACCAGATCCCAGGGACCCACCGGGGAGCTGTTTTTT	CAITRSQGPTGELFF
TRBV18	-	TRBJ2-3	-	TGTGCCAGCTCACCACCAACGAGGGGCGGGTTGGCAGATACGCAGTATTTT	CASSPPTRGGLADTQYF
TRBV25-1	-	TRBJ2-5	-	TGTGCCAGCAGTGAACCAACCCACCACAAGGGTTCTCAAGAGACCCAGTACTTC	CASSEPTHHKGSQETQYF
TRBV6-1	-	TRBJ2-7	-	TGTGCCAGCAGTCCTAGGACGCTTGCCTACGAGCAGTACTTC	CASSPRTLAYEQYF
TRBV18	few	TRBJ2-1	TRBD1	TGTGCCAGCTCATCAGCGTCAACAGGGGTTGAGCAGTTCTTC	CASSSASTGVEQFF
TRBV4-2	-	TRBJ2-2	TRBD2	TGTGCCAGCAGCTCGAGACTAGCGGGGGCCACCGGGGAGCTGTTTTTT	CASSSRLAGATGELFF
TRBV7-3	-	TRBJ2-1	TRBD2	TGTGCCAGCAGCAGACTAGCGGGAGTAGGTGAGCAGTTCTTC	CASSRLAGVGEQFF
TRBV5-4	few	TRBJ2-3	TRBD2	TGTGCCAGCAGCTTAAAAGGAGGGGGACTAGCCGGTTTAGGAGATACGCAGTATTTT	CASSLKGGGLAGLGDTQYF
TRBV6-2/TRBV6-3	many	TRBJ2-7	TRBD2	TGTGCCAGCAGTTACCGACTAGCGGGAGTCGAGCAGTACTTC	CASSYRLAGVEQYF
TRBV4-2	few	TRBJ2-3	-	TGTGCCAGCAGCCAATTAGGTGGCCCAGATACGCAGTATTTT	CASSQLGGPDTQYF
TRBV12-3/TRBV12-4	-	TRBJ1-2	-	TGTGCCAGCAGCCCCAACCTTGGATATGGCTACACCTTC	CASSPNLGYGYTF
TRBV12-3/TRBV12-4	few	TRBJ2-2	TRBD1	TGTGCCAGCACCCCGACAGGGGGCTCGGACACCGGGGAGCTGTTTTTT	CASTPTGGSDTGELFF
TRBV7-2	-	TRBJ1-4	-	TGTGCCAGCAGCTCTGCCTCCGGGGCGGGAGAAAAACTGTTTTTT	CASSSASGAGEKLFF
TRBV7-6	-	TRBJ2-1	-	TGTGCCAGCAGCCGGAGAGCCTACAATGAGCAGTTCTTC	CASSRRAYNEQFF
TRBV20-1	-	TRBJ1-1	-	TGCAGTGCTAGACTACAGGGAGGGAGCACTGAAGCTTTCTTT	CSARLQGGSTEAFF
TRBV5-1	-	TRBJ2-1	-	TGCGCCAGCAGCTTGGTGCTAGGGGCCTCCTACAATGAGCAGCTCTTC	CASSLVLGASYNEQLF
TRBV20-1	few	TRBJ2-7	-	TGCAGTGCTAGAGGTAGATACTACGAGCAGTACTTC	CSARGRYYEQYF
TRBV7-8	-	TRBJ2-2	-	TGTGCCAGCAGCTCGCAGTTCACCGGGGAGCTGTTTTTT	CASSSQFTGELFF
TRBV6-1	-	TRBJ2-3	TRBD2	TGTGCCAGCAGTAAGACTAGCGGGAGACAGAAAGATACGCAGTATTTT	CASSKTSGRQKDTQYF
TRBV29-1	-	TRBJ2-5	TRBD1	TGCAGCGTTGCACAGGGGGCCAGCGGGGAGACCCAGTACTTC	CSVAQGASGETQYF
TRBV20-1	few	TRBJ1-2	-	TGCAGTGCTAGAGGGAGCGAGGGTCCCTTAGTTTGGGGCTACACCTTC	CSARGSEGPLVWGYTF
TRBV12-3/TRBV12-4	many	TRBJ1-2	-	TGTGCCAGCAGTTTAGGGCGTAGGAAGGCATCCAGCTACACCTTC	CASSLGRRKASSYTF
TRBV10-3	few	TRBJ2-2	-	TGTGCCATCAGTGAAACCACAAGAGCCGGGGAGCTGTTTTTT	CAISETTRAGELFF
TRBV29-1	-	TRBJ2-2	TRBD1	TGCAGCGTTCGGACAGGGGATGGGAACACCGGGGAGCTGTTTTTT	CSVRTGDGNTGELFF
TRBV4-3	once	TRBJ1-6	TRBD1	TGCGCCAGCAGCCGGCTGGACAGGGGGCGATCACCCCTCCACTTT	CASSRLDRGRSPLHF
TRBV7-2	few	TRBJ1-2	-	TGTGCCAGCAGCCCCCCGGGTAGGGCATCTGGCTACACCTTC	CASSPPGRASGYTF
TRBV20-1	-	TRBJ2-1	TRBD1	TGCAGTGCTAGAGATACCACAGGGGAAGTCTCCTACAATGAGCAGTTCTTC	CSARDTTGEVSYNEQFF
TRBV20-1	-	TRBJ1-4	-	TGCAGTGCTGGACCTCGGGTGGCACCAGCAACTAATGAAAAACTGTTTTTT	CSAGPRVAPATNEKLFF
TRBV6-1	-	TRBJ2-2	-	TGTGCCAGCGGCCGCGGAACGTCCACCGGGGAGCTGTTTTTT	CASGRGTSTGELFF
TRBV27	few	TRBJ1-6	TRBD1	TGTGCCAGCAGTTTCACTACAGGGGTAAATTCACCCCTCCACTTT	CASSFTTGVNSPLHF
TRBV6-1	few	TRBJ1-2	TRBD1	TGTGCCAGCATCCAGGGGGCCTTTTCGAGAGGTGGCTACACCTTC	CASIQGAFSRGGYTF
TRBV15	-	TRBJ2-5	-	TGTGCCACCAGCGTTCGAGGGAGGGAGACCCAGTACTTC	CATSVRGRETQYF
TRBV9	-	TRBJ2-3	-	TGTGCCAGCAGCGTAGAAGGGGAGAGGGTTACGCAGTATTTT	CASSVEGERVTQYF
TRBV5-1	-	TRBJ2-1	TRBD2	TGCGCCAGCAGCTTGGGGCTAGCGGGAGGAACAGAGCAGTTCTTC	CASSLGLAGGTEQFF
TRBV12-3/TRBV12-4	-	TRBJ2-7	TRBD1	TGTGCCAGCAGTCGTACGGACAGGTCTTACGAGCAGTACTTC	CASSRTDRSYEQYF
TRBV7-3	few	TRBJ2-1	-	TGTGCCAGCAGCTCGACTAACGACAATGAGCAGTTCTTC	CASSSTNDNEQFF
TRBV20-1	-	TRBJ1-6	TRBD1	TGCAGTGCCAGGCCTGGGACAGTTAATTCACCCCTCCACTTT	CSARPGTVNSPLHF
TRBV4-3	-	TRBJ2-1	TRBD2	TGCGCCAGCAGCCAAGATTTAGCGGGGGGCGAGCAGTTCTTC	CASSQDLAGGEQFF
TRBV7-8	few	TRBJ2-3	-	TGTGCCAGCAGCCTTACATCCCCCGGGGTAACGCAGTATTTT	CASSLTSPGVTQYF
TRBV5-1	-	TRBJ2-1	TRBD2	TGCGCCAGCAGCCCTAGGACTAGTTCGGGCAATGAGCAGTTCTTC	CASSPRTSSGNEQFF
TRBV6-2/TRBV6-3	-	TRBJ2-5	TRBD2	TGTGCCAGCAGCCCGTCCCCAGCGGGGGGCCGCGAAGAGACCCAGTACTTC	CASSPSPAGGREETQYF
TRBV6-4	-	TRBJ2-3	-	TGTGCCAGCAGTGACTCGGTACGCGCGGATACGCAGTATTTT	CASSDSVRADTQYF
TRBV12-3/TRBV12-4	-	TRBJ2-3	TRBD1	TGTGCCAGCACCAAGCAGGGGGCTGATACGCAGTATTTT	CASTKQGADTQYF
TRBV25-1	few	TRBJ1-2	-	TGTGCCAGCCGGGGGCAGGGCAGTAACTATGGCTACACCTTC	CASRGQGSNYGYTF
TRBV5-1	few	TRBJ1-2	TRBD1	TGCGCCAGCAGCTCTGACAGGGGTAGTGGCTACACCTTC	CASSSDRGSGYTF
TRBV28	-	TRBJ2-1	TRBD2	TGTGCCAGCAGTGACAGAGGGACTAGCGGTAATGAGCAGTTCTTC	CASSDRGTSGNEQFF
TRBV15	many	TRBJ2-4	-	TGTGCCACCAGCAGAGATAAGGGCTTCAGATCAAACATTCAGTACTTC	CATSRDKGFRSNIQYF
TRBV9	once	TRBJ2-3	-	TGTGCCAGCAGCGTAGGGGCCCTATCAGGGGGCACAGATACGCAGTATTTT	CASSVGALSGGTDTQYF
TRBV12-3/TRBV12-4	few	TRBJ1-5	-	TGTGCCAGCAGTTTCGGCAGGGGCCCCCGACAGCCCCAGCATTTT	CASSFGRGPRQPQHF
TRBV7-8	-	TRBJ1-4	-	TGTGCCAGCAGCATATCCCCGGGCCCGGGTGGGGAAAAACTGTTTTTT	CASSISPGPGGEKLFF
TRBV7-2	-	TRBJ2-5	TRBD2	TGTGCCAGCAGCCCACGGGGGGGACGGGAGACCCAGTACTTC	CASSPRGGRETQYF
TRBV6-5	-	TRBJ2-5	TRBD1	TGTGCCAGCAGTTACCTACGACAGGGCGGCGAGACCCAGTACTTC	CASSYLRQGGETQYF
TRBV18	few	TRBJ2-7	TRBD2	TGTGCCAGCTCACCCGGACTAGTCGACGAGCAGTACTTC	CASSPGLVDEQYF
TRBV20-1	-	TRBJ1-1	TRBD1	TGCAGTGCTGCGGGACAGGGGGTAATTCACGCTTTCTTT	CSAAGQGVIHAFF
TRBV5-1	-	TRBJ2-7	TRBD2	TGCGCCAGCAGCACCCAACTAGCGGGGGCCGCCTACGAGCAGTACTTC	CASSTQLAGAAYEQYF
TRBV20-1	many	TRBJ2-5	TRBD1	TGCAGTGCTAGAGTATTCCGGGACAGGGAAGAGACCCAGTACTTC	CSARVFRDREETQYF
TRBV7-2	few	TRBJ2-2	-	TGTGCCAGCAGCCGACCCTGGAGGGACACCGGGGAGCTGTTTTTT	CASSRPWRDTGELFF
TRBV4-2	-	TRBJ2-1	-	TGTGCCAGCAGCCAAGCACGGGGTTCTGAGCAGTTCTTC	CASSQARGSEQFF
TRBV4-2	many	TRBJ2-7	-	TGTGCCAGCAGCCAAGAAGGGCCTCGATCCTACGAGCAGTACTTC	CASSQEGPRSYEQYF
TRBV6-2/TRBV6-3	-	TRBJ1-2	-	TGTGCCAGCAGGGGGCTCGACTATGGCTACACCTTC	CASRGLDYGYTF